The 30 T cell receptor beta chains in this list originate from one sample, sequenced in a study of T cell clonality in common variable immunodeficiency. The repertoire was sequenced with immunoSEQ multiplex PCR; TCRdb's copy has only in-frame clones and lacks some. The sample is made up of 50,000 to 65,000 clones, none counted only once. Material for sequencing was peripheral blood mononuclear cells. These receptors were collected from a person between 18 and 69 years old in good health.

This clone was seen many times. The CDR3 is cut off 3 residues early in the read; its end comes from the germline J gene. The chain links TRBV28 to TRBJ2-5, with TRBD1 identical over 12 bases. V was pared by 6 bases and J by 4 bases, with 9 bases of the junction left unmatched. Per the germline V gene, CDR1 is MDHEN and CDR2 is SYDVKM. The CDR3 length is 16 residues. The CDR3 is CASRRPGQGAGETQYF. Partial CDR3 DNA: TGTGCCAGCAGACGACCGGGACAGGGGGCGGGAGAGACC.

This clone has ten or more counts. Coverage ceases 3 residues before the CDR3 finishes, and the germline J gene fills in the end. V gene TRBV2 combines with J gene TRBJ1-4; D remains unclear. The CDR3 is made up of 15 amino acids. The germline V gene encodes CDR1 SNHLY and CDR2 FYNNEI. V was pared by 8 bases and J by 3 bases, with 16 bases between. The CDR3 protein is CASSPPLGANEKLFF. The CDR3 DNA, read in part, is TGTGCCAGCTCTCCGCCCCTCGGTGCTAATGAAAAA. Full variable domain (missing parts from reference TRBV2 and TRBJ1-4): EPEVTQTPSHQVTQMGQEVILRCVPISNHLYFYWYRQILGQKVEFLVSFYNNEISEKSEIFDDQFSVERPDGSNFTLKIRSTKLEDSAMYFCASSPPLGANEKLFFGSGTQLSVL.

This clone was counted many times. Sequencing ends 3 residues short of the CDR3 end; the germline J gene provides the rest. The rearrangement joins TRBV19 to TRBJ1-3, with D possibly being TRBD1 (5 bases). Trimming left V 2 bases short and J 4 bases short, with 12 bases between. This CDR3 has 15 amino acids. CDR1 is LNHDA, CDR2 SQIVND, per germline (reference sequence). CDR3 DNA (partial): TGTGCCAGTAGTATACAGGGATCAGGCGGAAACACC. As protein: CASSIQGSGGNT. The CDR3 reads in full as CASSIQGSGGNTIYF.

Ten or more counts support this clone. The read gets to within 3 residues of the CDR3 end, and the germline J gene fills in the rest. V is TRBV4-2 and J is TRBJ2-3, with TRBD2 matching 9 bases. Germline loops: CDR1 LGHNA, CDR2 YNFKEQ. This CDR3 contains 14 residues. V gave up 4 bases and J gave up 2 bases; unmatched junction bases: 1. The sequenced CDR3 bases are TGTGCCAGCAGCCCTAGCGGGACCACAGATACG. Translated: CASSPSGTTDT. The full CDR3 sequence reads CASSPSGTTDTQYF.

This clone occurred many times. With the read ending 3 residues before the CDR3 end, the germline J gene is used to fill in that end. V gene TRBV7-9 combines with J gene TRBJ1-1, with D tentatively TRBD1 (5 bases). V was shortened by 5 bases and J by 4 bases, with 17 bases between the two germline ends. Germline V gene lookup returns CDR1 SEHNR and CDR2 FQNEAQ (reference sequence). This CDR3 is 15 amino acids long. The CDR3 protein is CASSRLGGTSTEAFF. Partial CDR3 DNA: TGTGCCAGCAGCCGGTTGGGGGGGACGAGCACTGAA.

There are many counts of this clone. From the germline J gene comes the end of the CDR3, since the read stops 3 residues before it. The chain carries TRBV18 and TRBJ2-7, with 8 bases aligning to TRBD1. V lost 6 bases to trimming and J lost 3 bases; unmatched junction nucleotides: 1. Germline V gives CDR1 KGHSH, CDR2 LQKENI. The length of the CDR3 is 12 residues. The CDR3 sequence: CASSGTGYEQYF. CDR3 DNA, as far as it was read: TGTGCCAGCTCCGGGACAGGCTACGAG.

This clone was observed many times. The DNA ends 3 residues before the CDR3 does, and the rest of the CDR3 is filled in from the germline J gene. Other DNA sequences in this specimen translate into the identical CDR3. The chain joins TRBV2 to TRBJ1-2; the D gene is possibly TRBD1 (6 bases). V dropped 3 bases and J dropped 0 bases, with 11 bases sitting between them. CDR1 is SNHLY, CDR2 FYNNEI, per germline. The CDR3 is made up of 15 amino acids. Here the CDR3 reads CASSDVGGSNYGYTF. CDR3 DNA (partial): TGTGCCAGCAGTGATGTAGGGGGTTCTAACTATGGC.

This clone was counted many times. The CDR3 end is not reached by the read, which stops 3 residues before it; the germline J gene fills it in. The chain has TRBV10-3 and TRBJ1-2; possibly TRBD1 for D (5 bases). The germline CDR1 and CDR2 sequences are ENHRY and SYGVKD. The CDR3 runs 14 residues. Trimming pared 3 bases from V and 4 bases from J, leaving 12 bases between. The CDR3 loop is CAISDGAETYGYTF. CDR3 bases read: TGTGCCATCAGTGATGGGGCAGAGACCTATGGC.

This clone was seen ten or more times. The CDR3 end is not reached by the read, which stops 3 residues before it; the germline J gene fills it in. The chain employs TRBV20-1 and TRBJ1-2; a possible D gene is TRBD1 (5 bases). The CDR3 covers 14 residues. Germline CDR1 is DFQATT and CDR2 is SNEGSKA (reference sequence). The CDR3 region is CSARDRRDAGGYTF. The CDR3 DNA, read in part, is TGCAGTGCTAGAGATAGGAGGGATGCAGGGGGC.

This clone was detected many times. The read is 3 residues too short to cover the CDR3 end, so that end is filled in from the germline J gene. The gene calls are TRBV5-4 and TRBJ1-1; a possible D gene is TRBD1 (5 bases). CDR3 size: 15 residues. V was cut by 6 bases and J by 2 bases, with 17 bases left in between. Germline V CDR1 and CDR2: SGHNT, YYREEE (reference sequence). The covered CDR3 bases are TGTGCCAGCACCCTGGAGACAGCCTTCAACACTGAA. It yields the protein CASTLETAFNTE. The full CDR3 protein is CASTLETAFNTEAFF.

This clone was counted at least ten times. The DNA ends 3 residues before the CDR3 does, and the rest of the CDR3 is filled in from the germline J gene. V is TRBV13 and J is TRBJ2-4; D tentatively fits TRBD1 or TRBD2 (5 bases each). Germline values: CDR1 PRHDT, CDR2 FYEKMQ (reference sequence). The CDR3 is 14 residues long. V was pared by 3 bases and J by 1 base, with 7 bases between. CDR3 bases read: TGTGCCAGCAGCTTTGAGGGGGCCAAAAACATT. Residues: CASSFEGAKNI. The full CDR3 is CASSFEGAKNIQYF.

Ten or more counts support this clone. The CDR3 is cut off 3 residues early in the read; its end comes from the germline J gene. V gene TRBV10-1 combines with J gene TRBJ2-1, with 9 bases matching TRBD1. CDR3 length: 14 residues. V was clipped by 2 bases and J by 6 bases; unmatched bases: 2. The germline V gene has CDR1 WNHNN and CDR2 SYGVQD (reference sequence). CDR3 sequence reads: CASSEGQGSNEQFF. Incomplete CDR3 DNA: TGCGCCAGCAGTGAGGGACAGGGGAGCAATGAG.

Many counts were recorded for this clone. The read ends 3 residues shy of where the CDR3 ends; the end is completed using the germline J gene. V usage is TRBV14 and J usage is TRBJ1-1; 9 bases line up with TRBD1. There are 15 residues in the CDR3. J gave up 2 bases and V 4 bases, and 5 bases lay outside the gene matches. Looked up from germline, CDR1 is SGHDN and CDR2 is FVKESK. The chain's CDR3 is CASSPLGQGNTEAFF. The part of the CDR3 DNA that was read is TGTGCCAGCAGCCCCCTGGGACAGGGAAACACTGAA.

This clone was seen repeatedly, ten times or more. The CDR3 extends 3 residues past the end of the read, so its final part is completed from the germline J gene. The J gene is TRBJ2-2, the V gene TRBV5-1, with 8 bases identical to TRBD2. Losses at the gene ends were 0 bases for V and 6 bases for J; bases not matched to a gene: 13. The germline V gene encodes CDR1 SGHRS and CDR2 YFSETQ. The CDR3 has 18 residues. The CDR3 spells CASSLGPLGLGQAGELFF. The CDR3 bases that were read are TGCGCCAGCAGCTTGGGCCCCCTGGGACTAGGTCAGGCCGGGGAG.

The table lists this clone with a few counts. The read terminates 3 residues before the CDR3 end, so the remaining end is supplied by the germline J gene. The gene calls are TRBV5-1 and TRBJ2-7; 9 nucleotides match TRBD2. CDR1 and CDR2 from the germline V gene are SGHRS and YFSETQ. Trimming took 5 bases from V and 6 from J; bases not matched to a gene: 9. CDR3 length: 14 amino acids. The part of the CDR3 DNA that was read is TGCGCCAGCAGTTCCGGACTAGCGCCCCTCGAG. Translated: CASSSGLAPLE. The CDR3 in full is CASSSGLAPLEQYF.

This clone appeared many times. This CDR3 is CASSLAPLVGETQYF. The sequenced part of the CDR3 DNA is TGTGCCAGCAGCTTGGCCCCACTAGTGGGAGAGACC. V is TRBV5-5 and J is TRBJ2-5, with a weak D call TRBD2 (5 bases). The read falls 3 residues short of the CDR3 end, and the missing part is taken from the germline J gene. CDR1 SGHKS and CDR2 YYEKEE come from the germline V gene (reference sequence). The V end was cut by 0 bases, the J end by 4 bases, with 13 bases between. This CDR3 is built from 15 residues.

In its sample, this clone was seen many times. The read terminates 3 residues ahead of where the CDR3 ends, so the germline J gene completes it. The chain is built from TRBV5-8 and TRBJ1-5; D is unclear. V was trimmed by 0 bases and J by 4 bases, leaving 5 bases between them. Germline lookup yields CDR1 SGHTS and CDR2 YDEGEE. The CDR3 covers 13 residues. CDR3 bases read: TGTGCCAGCAGCTTGGGGCCGAATCAGCCC. Translation: CASSLGPNQP. The entire CDR3 sequence reads CASSLGPNQPQHF.

This clone came up many times. The CDR3 is cut off 3 residues early in the read; its end comes from the germline J gene. V is TRBV2 and J is TRBJ2-1; possibly TRBD2 for D (6 bases). CDR3 length: 15 amino acids. Germline V gene data show CDR1 as SNHLY and CDR2 as FYNNEI. The V end lost 5 bases, the J end lost 1 base, and 12 bases lay between the germline ends. The CDR3 here is CASSPRGPSYNEQFF. The DNA read from the CDR3 is TGTGCCAGCAGTCCGCGGGGACCTTCCTACAATGAG.

In this sample, this clone turned up a few times. The read falls 3 residues short of the CDR3 end, and the missing part is taken from the germline J gene. This chain links TRBV25-1 with TRBJ2-1; 7 nucleotides agree with TRBD2. CDR1 and CDR2 from the germline V gene are MGHDK and SYGVNS. CDR3 length: 15 amino acids. V was clipped by 2 bases and J by 2 bases; unmatched bases: 3. The part of the CDR3 DNA that was read is TGTGCCAGCAGTGAACTGGGGGGGACCTACAATGAG. Translating it yields CASSELGGTYNE. The entire CDR3 protein reads CASSELGGTYNEQFF. The variable domain in full, completed from reference TRBV25-1 and TRBJ2-1, reads EADIYQTPRYLVIGTGKKITLECSQTMGHDKMYWYQQDPGMELHLIHYSYGVNSTEKGDLSSESTVSRIRTEHFPLTLESARPSHTSQYLCASSELGGTYNEQFFGPGTRLTVL.

Ten or more counts support this clone. The missing CDR3 end, 3 residues past where the read stops, is filled in from the germline J gene. The chain uses TRBV7-6 and TRBJ1-1, with D unclear. CDR1 and CDR2 (germline): SGHVS, FNYEAQ. The CDR3 extends over 14 amino acids. Trimming pared 4 bases from V and 0 bases from J, leaving 9 bases between. CDR3 residues: CASSSRDMNTEAFF. The DNA read from the CDR3 is TGTGCCAGCAGCTCCAGAGACATGAACACTGAA.

This clone was seen at least ten times. The read halts 3 residues ahead of the CDR3 end, with the missing end drawn from the germline J gene. Other DNA sequences from this sample encode an identical CDR3 as well. J is TRBJ2-3 and V is TRBV5-1, with D maybe TRBD2 (7 bases). V lost 0 bases and J 2 bases, leaving 10 bases between the germline ends. This CDR3 region has 15 residues. Germline-derived CDR1 and CDR2 are SGHRS and YFSETQ. The sequenced CDR3 bases are TGCGCCAGCAGCTTGGGCGGGGGCAACACAGATACG. Translation: CASSLGGGNTDT. The CDR3 in full is CASSLGGGNTDTQYF.

This clone was found many times. The CDR3 end is not reached by the read, which stops 3 residues before it; the germline J gene fills it in. The rearrangement links TRBV28 to TRBJ1-5, with D uncertain. The CDR3 consists of 16 residues. Trimming took off 2 bases at V and 0 bases at J, with 11 bases between the two ends. The V gene's germline CDR1 is MDHEN and CDR2 SYDVKM. The sequenced part of the CDR3 DNA is TGTGCCAGCAGTTTACCTCCAGGTGGTAGCAATCAGCCC. Its protein is CASSLPPGGSNQP. Given in full, the CDR3 is CASSLPPGGSNQPQHF.

This clone was counted ten times or more. The CDR3 goes on 3 residues after the read ends, and that part is filled in from the germline J gene. V usage is TRBV18 and J usage is TRBJ2-7; TRBD1 agrees at 9 bases. The trim removed 8 bases at V and 3 bases at J, leaving 14 bases unmatched. This CDR3 region has 16 residues. Germline V gene sequence: CDR1 KGHSH, CDR2 LQKENI. The sequenced part of the CDR3 DNA is TGTGCCAGCCACACCGGCCCGGGACAGGGCTTCTACGAG. The encoded protein is CASHTGPGQGFYE. The complete CDR3 reads CASHTGPGQGFYEQYF.

This clone came up many times. Sequencing ends 3 residues short of the CDR3 end; the germline J gene provides the rest. This chain links TRBV11-2 with TRBJ2-7; D is possibly TRBD1 (5 bases). The V end was cut by 1 base, the J end by 5 bases, with 12 bases between. CDR3 length: 14 amino acids. CDR1 SGHAT and CDR2 FQNNGV come from the germline V gene. The CDR3 is CASSLGSPGNEQYF. The sequenced part of the CDR3 DNA is TGTGCCAGCAGCTTAGGATCTCCAGGGAACGAG.

This clone appeared many times. The observed sequence ends 3 residues before the CDR3 terminus, with the missing tail filled in from the germline J gene. The chain links TRBV28 to TRBJ2-2; possible D gene TRBD2, 5 bases. V was cut by 7 bases and J by 8 bases, with 8 bases left in between. Germline CDR1 reads MDHEN; CDR2 reads SYDVKM. CDR3 length: 11 residues. CDR3 DNA, as far as it was read: TGTGCCAGCACCCCGGGGGGGGAG. As protein: CASTPGGE. The entire CDR3 protein is CASTPGGELFF. Looking up the rest from reference TRBV28 and TRBJ2-2 gives the full variable domain: DVKVTQSSRYLVKRTGEKVFLECVQDMDHENMFWYRQDPGLGLRLIYFSYDVKMKEKGDIPEGYSVSREKKERFSLILESASTNQTSMYLCASTPGGELFFGEGSRLTVL.

This clone appeared many times. From the germline J gene comes the end of the CDR3, since the read stops 3 residues before it. The chain joins TRBV5-8 to TRBJ2-4; 7 nucleotides line up with TRBD2. V shed 0 bases, J shed 8 bases, and the junction held 5 bases outside the gene matches. This CDR3 has 14 amino acids. Per the germline V gene, CDR1 is SGHTS and CDR2 is YDEGEE. The CDR3 sequence: CASSLGGGADIQYF. CDR3 DNA, as far as it was read: TGTGCCAGCAGCTTGGGGGGGGGAGCCGACATT.

This clone was recorded many times. The DNA read from the CDR3 is TGTGCCAGCAGTGAGACAGTACTATCTTCACCC. Its translation: CASSETVLSSP. The full CDR3 protein is CASSETVLSSPLHF. The rearrangement uses TRBV2 and TRBJ1-6, with D tentatively TRBD1 (5 bases). The read finishes 3 residues shy of the CDR3 end, and the germline J gene is used to complete it. Trimming removed 3 bases at V and 9 bases at J, with 12 bases between. The CDR3 has 14 amino acids. Germline assignment: CDR1 SNHLY and CDR2 FYNNEI.

This clone was picked up many times. The CDR3 end falls 3 residues outside the read, so it is completed with the germline J gene. This rearrangement joins TRBV20-1 to TRBJ1-1; 10 bases are shared with TRBD1. The CDR3 length is 15 residues. The germline CDR1 and CDR2 sequences are DFQATT and SNEGSKA (reference sequence). Trimming at V came to 5 bases and at J to 4 bases, leaving 10 bases not matched to a gene. CDR3 bases read: TGCAGTGCTGTCCCGGGACAGGGGCCCGTCACTGAA. It yields the protein CSAVPGQGPVTE. The complete CDR3 sequence is CSAVPGQGPVTEAFF.

There are many counts of this clone. Sequencing ends 3 residues short of the CDR3 end; the germline J gene provides the rest. This chain joins TRBV5-1 and TRBJ2-3; TRBD2 aligns across 8 bases. The CDR3 contains 16 residues. V shed 0 bases, J shed 4 bases, and the junction held 7 bases outside the gene matches. Per germline, CDR1 SGHRS and CDR2 YFSETQ. The sequenced part of the CDR3 DNA is TGCGCCAGCAGCTTGGTACGGGGGGGCAGCCCAGATACG. It encodes CASSLVRGGSPDT. The complete CDR3 protein is CASSLVRGGSPDTQYF.

This clone was seen at least ten times. Coverage ceases 3 residues before the CDR3 finishes, and the germline J gene fills in the end. The V call is TRBV4-2, the J call TRBJ2-3; weak D call: TRBD1 (7 bases). The CDR3 runs 18 residues. Germline-derived CDR1 and CDR2 are LGHNA and YNFKEQ. The V gene lost 4 bases and the J gene lost 2 bases, with 22 bases spanning the gap. The CDR3 sequence is CASSPKENQGGITDTQYF. The covered CDR3 bases are TGTGCCAGCAGCCCAAAGGAAAATCAGGGGGGTATCACAGATACG.